Each of the 10 T cell receptor beta chains below was sequenced from the same sample in a study of control samples from healthy donors and cancer patients. Libraries were prepared by immunoSEQ multiplex PCR; TCRdb keeps only in-frame clonotypes and omits some of them. The table lists more than 25,000 clones, 91% of them singletons. Sequenced input: PBMCs. The receptors stem from a man in his forties or fifties with lung cancer.

V and J are TRBV10-3 and TRBJ1-2; perhaps TRBD1 as D (5 bases). CDR3 length: 14 amino acids. V was clipped by 4 bases and J by 4 bases, with 13 bases between them. Germline V gene sequence: CDR1 ENHRY, CDR2 SYGVKD. Written as DNA, the CDR3 is TGTGCCATCAGTGGGGGACTTTCCCTCTATGGCTACACCTTC. Translated: CAISGGLSLYGYTF.

In its sample, this clone was seen a few times. The chain employs TRBV2 and TRBJ2-3, with TRBD1 identical over 8 bases. Germline CDR1 reads SNHLY; CDR2 reads FYNNEI. V was pared by 3 bases and J by 8 bases, with 13 bases of the junction left unmatched. The CDR3 spans 16 residues. This chain's CDR3 is CASSDVRQGPPGTQYF. As DNA, the CDR3 is TGTGCCAGCAGTGACGTGAGACAGGGGCCGCCTGGTACGCAGTATTTT.

The chain joins TRBV6-5 to TRBJ1-2, with TRBD1 as a possible D gene (5 bases). V dropped 6 bases and J dropped 8 bases, with 22 bases sitting between them. The CDR3 runs to 15 residues. Looked up from germline, CDR1 is MNHEY and CDR2 is SVGAGI. The CDR3 DNA is TGTGCCAGCAGCCAATCGAGGGACGTACTTCGCGGCTACACCTTC. As protein: CASSQSRDVLRGYTF.

The chain joins TRBV11-2 to TRBJ1-4, with TRBD1 as a possible D gene (5 bases). Germline-derived CDR1 and CDR2 are SGHAT and FQNNGV. There are 15 residues in the CDR3. The V and J ends lost 2 bases and 5 bases respectively, with 12 bases between them. CDR3 amino acids: CASSLSRALNEKLFF. CDR3 bases: TGTGCCAGCAGCTTATCCAGGGCGTTGAATGAAAAACTGTTTTTT.

The chain is built from TRBV19 and TRBJ2-7; 8 positions agree with TRBD1. CDR1 LNHDA and CDR2 SQIVND come from the germline V gene (reference sequence). The V and J ends lost 5 bases and 2 bases, in that order; junction bases with no gene match: 5. The CDR3 runs 14 residues. The CDR3 coding sequence is TGTGCCAGTAGTCCCCCGGGACAGGCCTACGAGCAGTACTTC. This codes for CASSPPGQAYEQYF.

The chain combines TRBV7-2 with TRBJ1-1; D call uncertain. The V and J ends lost 3 bases and 9 bases respectively, with 11 bases between them. The CDR3 has 12 amino acids. The V gene's germline CDR1 is SGHTA and CDR2 FQGNSA. CDR3 sequence: CASSFKNSKAFF. CDR3 bases: TGTGCCAGCAGCTTTAAGAACAGTAAAGCTTTCTTT.

This chain links TRBV7-9 with TRBJ1-4; D is ambiguous. The CDR3 spans 13 residues. Germline CDR1 and CDR2: SEHNR and FQNEAQ (reference sequence). Trimming cost V 6 bases and J 8 bases, with 13 bases left between them. The CDR3 reads CASRKSDGEKLFF. DNA of the CDR3: TGTGCCAGCAGGAAATCCGATGGCGAAAAACTGTTTTTT. Supplemented by reference TRBV7-9 and TRBJ1-4, the full variable domain reads DTGVSQNPRHKITKRGQNVTFRCDPISEHNRLYWYRQTLGQGPEFLTYFQNEAQLEKSRLLSDRFSAERPKGSFSTLEIQRTEQGDSAMYLCASRKSDGEKLFFGSGTQLSVL.

This chain's CDR3 is CAISEGPGQGAPGANVLTF. CDR3 DNA: TGTGCCATCAGTGAGGGTCCGGGACAGGGGGCTCCTGGGGCCAACGTCCTGACTTTC. The chain is built from TRBV10-3 and TRBJ2-6; 12 bases line up with TRBD1. The ends lost 2 bases at V and 2 bases at J; junction bases unmatched: 7. The CDR3 is made up of 19 amino acids. Looked up from germline, CDR1 is ENHRY and CDR2 is SYGVKD.

The chain couples TRBV28 to TRBJ1-1; no reliable D call. Between the trimmed V and J ends, which lost 6 bases and 2 bases, there was a span of 19 bases. Germline V gives CDR1 MDHEN, CDR2 SYDVKM. The CDR3 is made up of 16 amino acids. The CDR3 is CASSSYPWIVNTEAFF. CDR3 nucleotide sequence: TGTGCCAGCAGCTCCTACCCGTGGATAGTTAACACTGAAGCTTTCTTT.

The chain recombines TRBV7-2 with TRBJ2-1; 13 bases match TRBD2. The germline V gene has CDR1 SGHTA and CDR2 FQGNSA. V gave up 7 bases and J gave up 10 bases; unmatched junction bases: 10. This CDR3 region has 15 residues. The chain's CDR3 is CASTSYGLAGVEQFF. The DNA of the CDR3 is TGTGCCAGCACCTCCTATGGACTAGCGGGGGTAGAGCAGTTCTTC.